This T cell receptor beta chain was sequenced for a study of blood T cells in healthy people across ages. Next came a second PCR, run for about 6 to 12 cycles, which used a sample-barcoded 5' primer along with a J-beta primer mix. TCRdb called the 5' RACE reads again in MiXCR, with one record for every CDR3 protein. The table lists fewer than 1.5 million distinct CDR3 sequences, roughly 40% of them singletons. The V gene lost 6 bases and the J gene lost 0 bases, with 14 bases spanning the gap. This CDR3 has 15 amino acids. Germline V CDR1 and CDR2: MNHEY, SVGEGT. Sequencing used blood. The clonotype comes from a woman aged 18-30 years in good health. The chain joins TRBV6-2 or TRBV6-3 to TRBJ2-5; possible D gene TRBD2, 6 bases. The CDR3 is CASSLRIADQETQYF. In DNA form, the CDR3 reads TGTGCCAGCAGCCTGAGAATAGCGGACCAAGAGACCCAGTACTTC.